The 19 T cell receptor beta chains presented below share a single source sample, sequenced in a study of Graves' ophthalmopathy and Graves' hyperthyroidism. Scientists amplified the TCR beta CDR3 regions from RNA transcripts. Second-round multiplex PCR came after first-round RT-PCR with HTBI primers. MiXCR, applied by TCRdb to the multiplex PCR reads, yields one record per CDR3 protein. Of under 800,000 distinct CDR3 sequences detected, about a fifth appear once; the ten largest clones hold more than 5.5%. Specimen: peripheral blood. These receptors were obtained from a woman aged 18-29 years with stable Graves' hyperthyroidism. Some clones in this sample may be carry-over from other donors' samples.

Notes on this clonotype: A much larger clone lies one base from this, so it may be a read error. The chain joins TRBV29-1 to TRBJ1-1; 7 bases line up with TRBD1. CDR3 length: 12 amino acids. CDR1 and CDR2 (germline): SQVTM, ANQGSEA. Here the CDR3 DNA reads TGCAGCGTTGGGGACAGAAATCCTGAAGCTTGCTTT. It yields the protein CSVGDRNPEACF.

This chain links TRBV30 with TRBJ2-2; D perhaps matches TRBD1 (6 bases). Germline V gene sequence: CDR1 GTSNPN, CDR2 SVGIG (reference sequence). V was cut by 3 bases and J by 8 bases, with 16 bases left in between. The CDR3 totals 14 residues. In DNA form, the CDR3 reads TGTGCCTGGAGCGAAAACAGGGTGACAGGGGAGCTGTTTTTT. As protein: CAWSENRVTGELFF.

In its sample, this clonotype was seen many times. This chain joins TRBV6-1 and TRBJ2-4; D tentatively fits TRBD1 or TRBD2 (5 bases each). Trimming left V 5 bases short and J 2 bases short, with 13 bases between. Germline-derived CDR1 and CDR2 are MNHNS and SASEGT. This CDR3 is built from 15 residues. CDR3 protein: CASSPWDRPKNIQYF. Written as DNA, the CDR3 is TGTGCCAGCAGTCCGTGGGACCGGCCCAAAAACATTCAGTACTTC.

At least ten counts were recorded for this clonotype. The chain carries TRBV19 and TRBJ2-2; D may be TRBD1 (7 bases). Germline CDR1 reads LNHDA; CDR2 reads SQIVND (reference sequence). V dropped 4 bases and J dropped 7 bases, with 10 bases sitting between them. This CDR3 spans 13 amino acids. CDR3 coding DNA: TGTGCCAGTAGTACGCGGGACAGCGGGGAGCTGTTTTTT. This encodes CASSTRDSGELFF.

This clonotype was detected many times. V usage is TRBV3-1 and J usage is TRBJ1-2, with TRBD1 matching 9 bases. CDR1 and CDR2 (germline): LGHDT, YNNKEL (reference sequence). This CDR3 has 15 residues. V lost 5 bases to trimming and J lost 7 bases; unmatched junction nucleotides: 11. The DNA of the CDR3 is TGTGCCAGCAGCGGACGGGACAGGGAGGTTCCTGGCTACACCTTC. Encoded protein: CASSGRDREVPGYTF.

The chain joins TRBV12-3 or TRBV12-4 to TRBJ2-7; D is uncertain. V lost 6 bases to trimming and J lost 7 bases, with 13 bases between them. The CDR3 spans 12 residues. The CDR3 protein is CASSRLADEQYF. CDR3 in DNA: TGTGCCAGCAGCCGTCTGGCGGATGAGCAGTACTTC.

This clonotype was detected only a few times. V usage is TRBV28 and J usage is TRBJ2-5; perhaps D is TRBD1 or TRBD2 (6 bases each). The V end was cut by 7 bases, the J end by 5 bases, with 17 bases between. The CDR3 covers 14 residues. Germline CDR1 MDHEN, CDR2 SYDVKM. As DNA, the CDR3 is TGTGCCAGCAAGGTTCCGGGGGCCAGGGAGACCCAGTACTTC. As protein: CASKVPGARETQYF. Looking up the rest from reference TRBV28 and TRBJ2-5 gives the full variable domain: DVKVTQSSRYLVKRTGEKVFLECVQDMDHENMFWYRQDPGLGLRLIYFSYDVKMKEKGDIPEGYSVSREKKERFSLILESASTNQTSMYLCASKVPGARETQYFGPGTRLLVL.

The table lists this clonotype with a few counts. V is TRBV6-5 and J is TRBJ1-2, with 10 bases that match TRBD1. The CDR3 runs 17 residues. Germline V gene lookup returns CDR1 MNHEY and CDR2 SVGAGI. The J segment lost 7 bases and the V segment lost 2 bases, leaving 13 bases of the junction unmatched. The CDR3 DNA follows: TGTGCCAGCAGTTACCGAGAGACGACAGGGGGCGATGGTGGCTACACCTTC. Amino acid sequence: CASSYRETTGGDGGYTF.

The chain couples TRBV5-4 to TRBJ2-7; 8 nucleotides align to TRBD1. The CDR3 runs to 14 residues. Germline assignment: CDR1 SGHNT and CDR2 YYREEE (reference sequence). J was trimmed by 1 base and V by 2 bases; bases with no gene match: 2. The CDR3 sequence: CASSFNRGSYEQYF. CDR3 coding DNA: TGTGCCAGCAGCTTTAACAGGGGGTCCTACGAGCAGTACTTC.

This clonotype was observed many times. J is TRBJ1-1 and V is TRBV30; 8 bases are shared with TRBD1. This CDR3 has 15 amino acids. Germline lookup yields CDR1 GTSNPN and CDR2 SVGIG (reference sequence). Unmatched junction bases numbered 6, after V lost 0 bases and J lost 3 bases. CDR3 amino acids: CAWSVLSGGYTEAFF. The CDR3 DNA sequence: TGTGCCTGGAGTGTACTTTCAGGGGGCTACACTGAAGCTTTCTTT.

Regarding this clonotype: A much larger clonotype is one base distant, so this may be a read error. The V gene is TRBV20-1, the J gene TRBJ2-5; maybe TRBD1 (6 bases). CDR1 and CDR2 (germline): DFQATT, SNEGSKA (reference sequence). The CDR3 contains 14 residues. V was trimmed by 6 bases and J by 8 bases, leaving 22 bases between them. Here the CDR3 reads CSAGRDKGRDTQYF. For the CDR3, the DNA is TGCAGTGCAGGACGGGACAAGGGGCGAGATACCCAGTACTTC.

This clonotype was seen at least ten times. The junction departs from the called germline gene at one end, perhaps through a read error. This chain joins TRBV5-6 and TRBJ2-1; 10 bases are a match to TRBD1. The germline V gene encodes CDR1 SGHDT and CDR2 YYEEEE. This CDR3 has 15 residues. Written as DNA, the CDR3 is TGTGCCAGCAGCTCCTGGGACAGGGGCGACAATGAGAAGTTCTTC. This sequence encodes CASSSWDRGDNEKFF. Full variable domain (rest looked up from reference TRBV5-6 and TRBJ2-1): DAGVTQSPTHLIKTRGQQVTLRCSPKSGHDTVSWYQQALGQGPQFIFQYYEEEERQRGNFPDRFSGHQFPNYSSELNVNALLLGDSALYLCASSSWDRGDNEKFFGPGTRLTVL.

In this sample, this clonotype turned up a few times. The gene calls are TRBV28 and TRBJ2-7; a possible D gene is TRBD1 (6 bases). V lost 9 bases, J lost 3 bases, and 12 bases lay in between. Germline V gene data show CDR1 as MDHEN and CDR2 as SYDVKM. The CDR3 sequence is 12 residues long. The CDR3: CASNRVNYEQYF. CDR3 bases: TGTGCCAGTAACAGGGTAAACTACGAGCAGTACTTC.

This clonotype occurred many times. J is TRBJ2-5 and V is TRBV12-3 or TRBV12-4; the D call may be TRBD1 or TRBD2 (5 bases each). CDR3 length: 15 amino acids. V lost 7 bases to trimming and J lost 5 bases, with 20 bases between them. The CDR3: CASNPTRGQEETQYF. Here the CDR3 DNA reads TGTGCCAGCAATCCGACGAGGGGCCAGGAGGAGACCCAGTACTTC.

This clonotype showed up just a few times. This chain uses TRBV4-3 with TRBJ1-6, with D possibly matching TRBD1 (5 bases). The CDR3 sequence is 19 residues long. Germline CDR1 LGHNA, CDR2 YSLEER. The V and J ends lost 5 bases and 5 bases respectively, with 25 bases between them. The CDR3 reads CASSGRSQGDPLNNSPLHF. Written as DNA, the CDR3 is TGCGCCAGCAGCGGAAGGTCTCAAGGGGACCCGTTGAATAATTCACCCCTCCACTTT.

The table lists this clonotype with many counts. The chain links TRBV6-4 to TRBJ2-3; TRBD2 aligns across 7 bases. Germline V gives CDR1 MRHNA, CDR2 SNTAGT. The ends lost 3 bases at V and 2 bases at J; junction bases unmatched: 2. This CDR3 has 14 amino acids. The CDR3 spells CASSEAGDTDTQYF. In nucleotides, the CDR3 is TGTGCCAGCAGTGAGGCGGGGGACACAGATACGCAGTATTTT.

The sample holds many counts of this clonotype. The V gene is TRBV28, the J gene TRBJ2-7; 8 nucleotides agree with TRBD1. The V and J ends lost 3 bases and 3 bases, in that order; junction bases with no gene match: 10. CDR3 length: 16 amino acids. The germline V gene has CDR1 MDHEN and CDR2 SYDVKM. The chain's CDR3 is CASSFHSARGLYEQYF. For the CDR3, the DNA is TGTGCCAGCAGTTTTCATTCGGCCAGGGGGCTCTACGAGCAGTACTTC.

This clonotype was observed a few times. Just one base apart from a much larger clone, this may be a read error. For the CDR3, the DNA is TGTGCCAGCAGCTTGGAGCTTGCAGCTAGAAACACCATATATTTT. Residues: CASSLELAARNTIYF. The rearrangement uses TRBV5-4 and TRBJ1-3; no firm D call. Germline values: CDR1 SGHNT, CDR2 YYREEE (reference sequence). This CDR3 is built from 15 residues. V gave up 0 bases and J gave up 5 bases, with 12 bases separating them.

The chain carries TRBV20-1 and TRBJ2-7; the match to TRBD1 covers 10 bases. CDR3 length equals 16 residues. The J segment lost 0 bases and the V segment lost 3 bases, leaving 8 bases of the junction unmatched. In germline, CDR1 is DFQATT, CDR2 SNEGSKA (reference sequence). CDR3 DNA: TGCAGTGCTAGCCACCCCGGACAGGGGGTCTCCTACGAGCAGTACTTC. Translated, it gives CSASHPGQGVSYEQYF.